The entry that follows covers one T cell receptor beta chain sequence. These data are taken from a study of shared clonotypes between healthy human individuals. In the authors' methods: There were no quality scores in the junction-only immunoSEQ sequences, so filtering differed. The assay was immunoSEQ multiplex PCR, and TCRdb's table has in-frame clones only and misses some. V, J and clone size are those of that table, while D and trimming were read from the DNA. The table has about 2.2 million clones, 93% seen once. J lost 5 bases, V lost 1 base, and 6 bases had no gene match. The CDR3 spans 15 residues. Germline assignment: CDR1 SGDLS and CDR2 YYNGEE. Positive CCR7 selection of CD45RO-negative cells yielded the naive CD8 cells, and terminally differentiated effector memory CD45RA+ cells were excluded.

Sequenced sample: naive CD8+ T cells from PBMCs. This rearrangement joins TRBV9 to TRBJ2-5; 9 bases are shared with TRBD1. This clonotype originated in a man aged 18 to 30 in good health. Some clones in this sample may be carry-over from other donors' samples. CDR3 protein: CASSVTGGAGETQYF. In nucleotides, the CDR3 is TGTGCCAGCAGCGTAACAGGGGGCGCCGGGGAGACCCAGTACTTC.